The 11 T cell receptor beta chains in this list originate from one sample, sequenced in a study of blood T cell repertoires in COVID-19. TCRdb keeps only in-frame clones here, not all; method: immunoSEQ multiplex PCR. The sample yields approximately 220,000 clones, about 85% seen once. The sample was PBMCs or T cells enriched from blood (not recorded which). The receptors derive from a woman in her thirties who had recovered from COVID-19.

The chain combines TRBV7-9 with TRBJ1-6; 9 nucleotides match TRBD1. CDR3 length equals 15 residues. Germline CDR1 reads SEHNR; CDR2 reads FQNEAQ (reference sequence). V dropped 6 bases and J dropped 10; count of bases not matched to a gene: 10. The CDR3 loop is CASRQTGGLRSPLHF. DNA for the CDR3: TGTGCCAGCAGACAAACAGGGGGCTTGCGGTCACCCCTCCACTTT.

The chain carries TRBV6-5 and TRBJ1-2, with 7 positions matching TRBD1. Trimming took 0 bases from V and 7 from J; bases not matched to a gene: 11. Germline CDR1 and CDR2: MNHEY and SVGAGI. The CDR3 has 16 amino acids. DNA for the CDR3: TGTGCCAGCAGTTACTCGAACTCCGGGCAGGGGGGTGGCTACACCTTC. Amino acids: CASSYSNSGQGGGYTF.

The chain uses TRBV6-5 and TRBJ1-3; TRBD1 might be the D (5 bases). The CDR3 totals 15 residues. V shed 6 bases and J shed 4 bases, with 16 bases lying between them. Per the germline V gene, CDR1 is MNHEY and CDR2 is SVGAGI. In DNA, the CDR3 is TGTGCCAGCAGGCAGGGCCGAGAAGAAGGAAACACCATATATTTT. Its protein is CASRQGREEGNTIYF.

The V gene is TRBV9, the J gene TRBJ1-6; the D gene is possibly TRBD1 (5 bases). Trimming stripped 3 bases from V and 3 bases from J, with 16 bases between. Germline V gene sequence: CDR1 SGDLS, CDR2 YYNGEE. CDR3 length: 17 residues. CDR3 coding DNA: TGTGCCAGCAGCGGGGGCCAAAACAGGAACTATAATTCACCCCTCCACTTT. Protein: CASSGGQNRNYNSPLHF.

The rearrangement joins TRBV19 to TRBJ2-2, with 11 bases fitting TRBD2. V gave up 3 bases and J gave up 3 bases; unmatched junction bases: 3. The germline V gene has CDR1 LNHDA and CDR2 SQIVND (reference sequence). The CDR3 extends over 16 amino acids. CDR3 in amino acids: CASSILAGGDTGELFF. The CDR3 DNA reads TGTGCCAGTAGTATCCTAGCGGGGGGCGACACCGGGGAGCTGTTTTTT.

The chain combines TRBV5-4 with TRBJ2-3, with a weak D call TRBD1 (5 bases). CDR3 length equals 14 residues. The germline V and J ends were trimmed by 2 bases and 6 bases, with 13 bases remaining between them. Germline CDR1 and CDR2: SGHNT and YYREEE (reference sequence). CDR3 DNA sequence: TGTGCCAGCAGCTTTAACCCCAGGGTTGATACGCAGTATTTT. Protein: CASSFNPRVDTQYF.

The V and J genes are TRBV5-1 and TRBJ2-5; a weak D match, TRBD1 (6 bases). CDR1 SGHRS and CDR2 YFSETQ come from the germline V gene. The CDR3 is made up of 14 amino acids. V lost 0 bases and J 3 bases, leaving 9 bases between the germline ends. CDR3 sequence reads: CASSLGAGEETQYF. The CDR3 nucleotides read TGCGCCAGCAGCTTGGGGGCAGGGGAAGAGACCCAGTACTTC.

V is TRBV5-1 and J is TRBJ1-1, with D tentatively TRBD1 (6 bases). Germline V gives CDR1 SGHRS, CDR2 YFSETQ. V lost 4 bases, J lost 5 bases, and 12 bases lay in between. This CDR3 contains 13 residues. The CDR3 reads CASSLTGLTEAFF. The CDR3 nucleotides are TGCGCCAGCAGCCTTACAGGGTTAACTGAAGCTTTCTTT. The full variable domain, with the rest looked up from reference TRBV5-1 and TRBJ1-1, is KAGVTQTPRYLIKTRGQQVTLSCSPISGHRSVSWYQQTPGQGLQFLFEYFSETQRNKGNFPGRFSGRQFSNSRSEMNVSTLELGDSALYLCASSLTGLTEAFFGQGTRLTVV.

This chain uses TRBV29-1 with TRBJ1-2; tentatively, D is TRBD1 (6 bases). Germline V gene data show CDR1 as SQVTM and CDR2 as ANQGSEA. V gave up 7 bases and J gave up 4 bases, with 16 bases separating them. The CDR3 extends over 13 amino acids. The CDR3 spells CSGPGGGPYGYTF. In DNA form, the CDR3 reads TGCAGCGGCCCCGGGGGGGGCCCCTATGGCTACACCTTC. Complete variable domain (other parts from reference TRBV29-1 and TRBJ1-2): SAVISQKPSRDICQRGTSLTIQCQVDSQVTMMFWYRQQPGQSLTLIATANQGSEATYESGFVIDKFPISRPNLTFSTLTVSNMSPEDSSIYLCSGPGGGPYGYTFGSGTRLTVV.

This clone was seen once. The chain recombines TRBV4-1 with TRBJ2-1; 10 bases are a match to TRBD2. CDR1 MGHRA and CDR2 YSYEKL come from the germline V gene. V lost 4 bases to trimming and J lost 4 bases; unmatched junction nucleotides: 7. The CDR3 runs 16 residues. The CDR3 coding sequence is TGCGCCAGCAGCCGGTTAGCGGGGGGTGCGTACAATGAGCAGTTCTTC. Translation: CASSRLAGGAYNEQFF.

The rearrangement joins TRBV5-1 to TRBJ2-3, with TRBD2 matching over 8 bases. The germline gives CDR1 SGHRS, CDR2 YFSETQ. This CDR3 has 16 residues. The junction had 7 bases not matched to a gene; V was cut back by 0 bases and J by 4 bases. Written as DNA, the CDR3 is TGCGCCAGCAGCTTGGGAGTCCAGCGGGGGTCAGATACGCAGTATTTT. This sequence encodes CASSLGVQRGSDTQYF.